The 10 T cell receptor beta chains given below trace back to one sample, sequenced in a study of patients and donors after allogeneic stem cell transplantation. TCRdb used MiXCR to reprocess the RT-PCR reads, holding one entry per CDR3 protein. Of just over 55,000 distinct CDR3 sequences in the sample, about an eighth were seen once. Sample: blood, either unsorted or a sorted T cell fraction (not recorded which). The receptors stem from a human donor who was either an allogeneic HSCT recipient or a stem cell or donor lymphocyte infusion donor (not recorded which). It is not recorded whose cells these are; they may come from a transplant donor.

The sample holds a few counts of this clonotype. The V and J genes are TRBV20-1 and TRBJ2-7; D possibly uses TRBD1 or TRBD2 (5 bases each). CDR3 length: 12 amino acids. Trimming shortened V by 4 bases and J by 1 base, and 8 bases separated the two germline ends. Germline V gene sequence: CDR1 DFQATT, CDR2 SNEGSKA (reference sequence). The CDR3 reads CSATGRSYEQYF. For the CDR3, the DNA is TGCAGTGCTACAGGGAGATCCTACGAGCAGTACTTC.

This clonotype was observed a handful of times. The chain uses TRBV29-1 and TRBJ2-1; a possible D gene is TRBD1 (6 bases). This CDR3 is built from 15 residues. Germline V gene sequence: CDR1 SQVTM, CDR2 ANQGSEA. V was cut by 3 bases and J by 0 bases, with 12 bases left in between. The CDR3 protein is CSVETRDTSYNEQFF. Here the CDR3 DNA reads TGCAGCGTTGAGACCAGGGACACCTCCTACAATGAGCAGTTCTTC.

This clonotype showed up just once. This sequence joins TRBV6-5 and TRBJ2-7, with D possibly TRBD1 on 5 matching bases. The V end was cut by 7 bases, the J end by 5 bases, with 15 bases between. CDR1 is MNHEY, CDR2 SVGAGI, per germline. This CDR3 has 13 residues. CDR3 sequence: CASNRWQGHEQYF. The CDR3, as DNA: TGTGCCAGCAACCGCTGGCAGGGCCACGAGCAGTACTTC.

This chain links TRBV10-1 with TRBJ1-1, with D unclear. Looked up from germline, CDR1 is WNHNN and CDR2 is SYGVQD (reference sequence). This CDR3 is 13 amino acids long. Trimming pared 1 base from V and 1 base from J, leaving 4 bases between. CDR3 amino acids: CASSEYWNTEAFF. The CDR3 region has the DNA TGCGCCAGCAGTGAGTATTGGAACACTGAAGCTTTCTTT.

CDR3 DNA sequence: TGTGCCAGCAGTTTAGCACCTAGCGGGAGTAATGAGCAGTTCTTC. It specifies CASSLAPSGSNEQFF. The J gene is TRBJ2-1, the V gene TRBV12-3 or TRBV12-4, with 10 bases that match TRBD2. With V trimmed by 0 bases and J by 7 bases, 3 bases remained unmatched. The CDR3 is 15 amino acids.

On this clonotype: At one end the junction does not follow the germline gene, possibly because of a read error. The chain links TRBV29-1 to TRBJ2-5, with D maybe TRBD1 (6 bases). CDR1 is SQVTM, CDR2 ANQGSEA, per germline. CDR3 length: 13 amino acids. Here the CDR3 DNA reads TGTAGCGTTAACCAGGGGAACCAAGAGACCCAGTACTTC. Its protein product is CSVNQGNQETQYF.

This chain joins TRBV20-1 and TRBJ2-7; TRBD2 aligns across 7 bases. Per the germline V gene, CDR1 is DFQATT and CDR2 is SNEGSKA (reference sequence). Trimming cost V 0 bases and J 3 bases; bases outside gene matches: 11. This CDR3 is built from 16 residues. DNA for the CDR3: TGCAGTGCTAGAGATAGAGAGGCTAGCGGCTACTACGAGCAGTACTTC. It is translated as CSARDREASGYYEQYF.

This clonotype turned up a few times. The chain links TRBV20-1 to TRBJ2-1; 13 bases match TRBD2. The germline V gene has CDR1 DFQATT and CDR2 SNEGSKA (reference sequence). This CDR3 has 13 amino acids. V lost 6 bases to trimming and J lost 6 bases; unmatched junction nucleotides: 2. The chain's CDR3 is CSAGTSGINEQFF. For the CDR3, the DNA is TGCAGTGCCGGGACTAGCGGGATCAATGAGCAGTTCTTC.

Note on this clonotype: A much larger clone differs by one base, so this may be a read error. Since the CDR3 does not end with the conserved phenylalanine or tryptophan, this likely comes from a read error. V and J are TRBV5-1 and TRBJ2-5; the D gene is possibly TRBD1 (6 bases). Trimming shortened V by 4 bases and J by 4 bases, and 17 bases separated the two germline ends. Germline V gives CDR1 SGHRS, CDR2 YFSETQ. The CDR3 runs to 15 residues. The CDR3 nucleotides are TGCGCCAGCAGCAAAACAGGGAAGGGTAGAGAGACCCAGTACTCC. Translated: CASSKTGKGRETQYS.

This clonotype was recorded many times. The junction departs from the called germline gene at one end, perhaps through a read error. The V call is TRBV12-3 or TRBV12-4, the J call TRBJ2-7, with D perhaps TRBD1 or TRBD2 (5 bases each). The CDR3 has 15 amino acids. The CDR3 DNA reads TGTGCCAGCAGATTAGGGGCCCTCGGGACCTACGAGCAGTACTTC. This translates into CASRLGALGTYEQYF.